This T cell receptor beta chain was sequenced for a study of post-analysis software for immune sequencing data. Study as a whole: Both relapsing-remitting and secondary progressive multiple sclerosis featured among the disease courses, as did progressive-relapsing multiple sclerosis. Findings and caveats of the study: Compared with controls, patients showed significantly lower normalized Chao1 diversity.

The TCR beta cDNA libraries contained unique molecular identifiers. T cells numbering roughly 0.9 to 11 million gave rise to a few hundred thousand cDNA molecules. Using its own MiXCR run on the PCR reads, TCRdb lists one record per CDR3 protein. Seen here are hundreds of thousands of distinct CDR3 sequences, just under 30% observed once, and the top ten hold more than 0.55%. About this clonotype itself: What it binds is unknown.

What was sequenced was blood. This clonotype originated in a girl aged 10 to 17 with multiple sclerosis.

The CDR3 here is CASSPSGTNYGYTF. DNA of the CDR3: TGTGCCAGCAGCCCGAGTGGCACCAACTATGGCTACACCTTC. This chain uses TRBV11-2 with TRBJ1-2; no definite D call. Germline V gene data show CDR1 as SGHAT and CDR2 as FQNNGV. The CDR3 sequence is 14 residues long. Trimming shortened V by 5 bases and J by 2 bases, and 12 bases separated the two germline ends.